Presented here are 17 T cell receptor beta chains from one specimen sequenced in a study of sequential checkpoint blockade in melanoma. Treatment in this sample: randomized to nivolumab then ipilimumab (arm A) or the reverse (arm B). Libraries were prepared by immunoSEQ multiplex PCR; TCRdb keeps only in-frame clonotypes and omits some of them. The top ten clones hold 18% of a sample with about 1,200 clones, 20% of them seen once. Sequenced material: tumor tissue (inferred from file names), taken from a patient given nivolumab and ipilimumab in sequence. The source is a human donor with melanoma.

In its sample, this clone was seen once. The chain is built from TRBV19 and TRBJ1-5; tentatively, D is TRBD1 (6 bases). The CDR3 length is 13 residues. Germline V CDR1 and CDR2: LNHDA, SQIVND (reference sequence). The V gene lost 6 bases and the J gene lost 7 bases, with 13 bases spanning the gap. The CDR3 loop is CASREKQGQPQHF. The CDR3 bases are TGTGCCAGTAGGGAGAAACAGGGACAGCCCCAGCATTTT.

This clone was detected a few times. Lacking the conserved final phenylalanine or tryptophan, this CDR3 likely reflects a read error. The limits of the CDR3 on the DNA are not certain, so only TCRdb's listed CDR3 is given. The V gene is TRBV9, the J gene TRBJ2-7; TRBD2, the table's D call, was not compared with the DNA. Germline values: CDR1 SGDLS, CDR2 YYNGEE. The CDR3 has 13 amino acids, counting both end residues. The CDR3 sequence is CASSPRLAGVQQG.

This clone is classed as medium-sized. The V gene is TRBV11-3, the J gene TRBJ2-5; 9 bases map to TRBD1. In germline, CDR1 is SGHNT, CDR2 YENEEA. The ends lost 1 base at V and 5 bases at J; junction bases unmatched: 8. This CDR3 has 16 residues. The DNA for the CDR3 is TGTGCCAGCAGCTTAGGTGTACAGGGGGCTACGGAGACCCAGTACTTC. It translates to CASSLGVQGATETQYF.

This clone turned up a few times. This rearrangement joins TRBV14 to TRBJ2-1; 7 bases are shared with TRBD1. This CDR3 region has 17 residues. After removal of 4 bases from V and 4 bases from J, the junction contained 13 bases not matched to a gene. The V gene's germline CDR1 is SGHDN and CDR2 FVKESK. The CDR3 DNA sequence: TGTGCCAGCAGCCCTTCAAACCGGGACAGAACTTACAATGAGCAGTTCTTC. It is translated as CASSPSNRDRTYNEQFF.

This clone came up many times. In DNA form, the CDR3 reads TGTGCCAGCAGCGCGCGGGACAGTTCCCAAGAGACCCAGTACTTC. Its translation: CASSARDSSQETQYF. The chain carries TRBV11-3 and TRBJ2-5; tentatively, D is TRBD1 (7 bases). Germline V gene sequence: CDR1 SGHNT, CDR2 YENEEA. V lost 5 bases to trimming and J lost 1 base, with 14 bases between them. The CDR3 is 15 residues long.

This clone has more than one count but fewer than ten. The chain uses TRBV19 and TRBJ1-4, with D hard to call. The CDR3 sequence is 12 residues long. V was pared by 3 bases and J by 7 bases, with 6 bases between. The germline CDR1 and CDR2 sequences are LNHDA and SQIVND (reference sequence). Here the CDR3 DNA reads TGTGCCAGTAGTATGATCCGTGAAAAACTGTTTTTT. Encoded protein: CASSMIREKLFF.

There are a few counts of this clone. This rearrangement joins TRBV6-8 to TRBJ2-7, with TRBD2 identical over 7 bases. Germline-derived CDR1 and CDR2 are MNHGY and SAAAGT. The CDR3 contains 13 residues. With 10 bases clipped from V and 0 bases from J, the junction kept 6 bases outside the gene matches. The CDR3 DNA sequence: TGTGCCACCCAAGCGGGATCCTCCTACGAGCAGTACTTC. It codes for CATQAGSSYEQYF.

This clone is deemed medium-sized (0.01 to 0.1%). This chain connects TRBV9 to TRBJ2-5; unclear D gene. The CDR3 runs 15 residues. CDR1 and CDR2 from the germline V gene are SGDLS and YYNGEE. With 5 bases removed from V and 1 base from J, the gap between germline ends came to 15 bases. The CDR3 DNA is TGTGCCAGCAGTTTAGACCCACCGGCCCAAGAGACCCAGTACTTC. Its translation: CASSLDPPAQETQYF.

The J gene is TRBJ2-7, the V gene TRBV29-1, with TRBD1 matching over 10 bases. CDR1 and CDR2 from the germline V gene are SQVTM and ANQGSEA. With V trimmed by 4 bases and J by 0 bases, 3 bases remained unmatched. The CDR3 length is 14 residues. The CDR3 here is CSVGGQGSSYEQYF. Written as DNA, the CDR3 is TGCAGCGTTGGGGGACAGGGGAGCTCCTACGAGCAGTACTTC.

The V gene is TRBV15, the J gene TRBJ2-2; 11 nucleotides match TRBD2. Germline assignment: CDR1 LNHNV and CDR2 YYDKDF (reference sequence). This CDR3 region has 15 residues. V was pared by 5 bases and J by 7 bases, with 6 bases of the junction left unmatched. This CDR3 reads CATSRSGGVVGELFF. DNA for the CDR3: TGTGCCACCAGCCGTAGCGGGGGGGTTGTCGGGGAGCTGTTTTTT.

Judged by abundance, this clone is medium-sized. The chain recombines TRBV11-3 with TRBJ1-5; TRBD1 agrees at 11 bases. V gave up 4 bases and J gave up 6 bases; unmatched junction bases: 2. Germline CDR1 is SGHNT and CDR2 is YENEEA. There are 14 residues in the CDR3. The CDR3 region is CASSSGTGGQPQHF. The CDR3 DNA follows: TGTGCCAGCAGCTCCGGGACAGGGGGTCAGCCCCAGCATTTT.

This clone showed up just a few times. The J gene is TRBJ1-4, the V gene TRBV28; possible D gene TRBD1, 6 bases. CDR1 is MDHEN, CDR2 SYDVKM, per germline. Deletions cut 4 bases from V and 0 bases from J, with 12 bases between. The CDR3 is 16 amino acids. CDR3 region: CASSYRVYATNEKLFF. As DNA, the CDR3 is TGTGCCAGCAGTTACAGGGTATACGCAACTAATGAAAAACTGTTTTTT.

This clone qualifies as medium-sized. This chain uses TRBV12-2 with TRBJ1-3. TRBV12-2 is an annotated pseudogene. CDR3 length: 16 residues. CDR3 nucleotide sequence: TGTGCCACCACGGCGGGTCCAGGATACTCTGGAAACACCATATATTTT. Translated: CATTAGPGYSGNTIYF.

This clone has a count of ten or more. The rearrangement uses TRBV11-3 and TRBJ2-3, with 11 bases that match TRBD2. The V gene end was trimmed by 6 bases and the J gene end by 3 bases; junction bases not matched to a gene: 5. The CDR3 is 15 residues long. Germline CDR1 is SGHNT and CDR2 is YENEEA. The chain's CDR3 is CASSPWTSGTDTQYF. CDR3 bases: TGTGCCAGCAGTCCCTGGACTAGCGGGACAGATACGCAGTATTTT.

The rearrangement joins TRBV30 to TRBJ2-2, with D maybe TRBD1 (6 bases). The CDR3 sequence is 14 residues long. Germline V lookup: CDR1 GTSNPN, CDR2 SVGIG (reference sequence). V lost 3 bases and J lost 7, with 15 bases in between. The CDR3 DNA reads as TGTGCCTGGAGAGGGGGAATGATGGTCGGGGAGCTGTTTTTT. It yields the protein CAWRGGMMVGELFF.

The V gene is TRBV6-8, the J gene TRBJ2-3, with D possibly TRBD2 on 6 matching bases. Per germline, CDR1 MNHGY and CDR2 SAAAGT. Trimming removed 6 bases at V and 3 bases at J, with 7 bases between. The CDR3 length is 12 residues. CDR3 coding DNA: TGTGCCAGCAGGGGGACTACAGATACGCAGTATTTT. This gives the protein CASRGTTDTQYF.

The V call is TRBV9, the J call TRBJ2-5; TRBD2 aligns across 12 bases. Germline assignment: CDR1 SGDLS and CDR2 YYNGEE. This CDR3 contains 15 residues. The J segment lost 5 bases and the V segment lost 4 bases, leaving 6 bases of the junction unmatched. The CDR3 reads CASSPSGGDRETQYF. In nucleotides, the CDR3 is TGTGCCAGCAGCCCTAGCGGGGGGGATCGGGAGACCCAGTACTTC.